Below, one T cell receptor beta chain is given with its context. This sample was taken from a study of T cell responses to AZD1222 COVID-19 vaccine. Germline CDR1 LGHDT, CDR2 YNNKEL (reference sequence). This CDR3 comprises 15 residues. Trimming took 1 base from V and 6 from J; bases not matched to a gene: 7. Method: immunoSEQ multiplex PCR; TCRdb's copy keeps in-frame clones and lacks some. This sample has approximately 80,000 clones; 85% to 90% occur once, and the top ten carry around 5%. The TCR comes from an adult in good health. This material consisted of peripheral blood, taken on day 0 of AZD1222 vaccination. The rearrangement joins TRBV3-1 (or the pseudogene TRBV3-2) to TRBJ2-3; 7 bases map to TRBD1. The CDR3 region has the DNA TGTGCCAGCAGCCAAGTGACAGGGCGTAGGGATACGCAGTATTTT. Its protein product is CASSQVTGRRDTQYF.